The 8 T cell receptor beta chains below come from one sample, sequenced in a study of T-cell reconstitution after alpha-beta-depleted transplantation in children. The authors prepared the TCRbeta library with unique molecular identifiers. One entry per CDR3 protein results from TCRdb running MiXCR on the PCR reads. The sample lists around 240,000 distinct CDR3 sequences, 6.5% to 9% occurring once. The material sequenced was PBMCs, mostly from graft donor cells, taken 180 days after TCRalphabeta/CD19-depleted stem cell transplant. The origin of the receptors is a male patient aged 10 to 17 who had a stem cell transplant for acute lymphoblastic leukemia, so the T cells may come from the graft donor.

This clonotype was seen many times. This chain's CDR3 is CASSLAGGSDTQYF. For the CDR3, the DNA is TGTGCCAGCAGCCTAGCGGGGGGATCTGATACGCAGTATTTT. The chain employs TRBV25-1 and TRBJ2-3; 11 bases are shared with TRBD2. Germline CDR1 and CDR2: MGHDK and SYGVNS. The CDR3 spans 14 residues. With V trimmed by 6 bases and J by 6 bases, 5 bases remained unmatched. Supplemented by reference TRBV25-1 and TRBJ2-3, the full variable domain reads EADIYQTPRYLVIGTGKKITLECSQTMGHDKMYWYQQDPGMELHLIHYSYGVNSTEKGDLSSESTVSRIRTEHFPLTLESARPSHTSQYLCASSLAGGSDTQYFGPGTRLTVL.

This clonotype was detected ten times or more. The chain links TRBV12-3 or TRBV12-4 to TRBJ1-2; D is possibly TRBD1 (6 bases). V lost 6 bases and J 5 bases, leaving 19 bases between the germline ends. The CDR3 covers 15 residues. CDR3 in amino acids: CASSLWGQGRYGYTF. The DNA of the CDR3 is TGTGCCAGCAGCCTCTGGGGGCAGGGTCGGTATGGCTACACCTTC.

A note on this clonotype: A read error may be the cause here, since a much bigger clone is one base away. This chain joins TRBV29-1 and TRBJ2-3; TRBD1 matches 7 bases. V gave up 2 bases and J gave up 2 bases; unmatched junction bases: 1. The CDR3 is made up of 13 amino acids. Germline CDR1 reads SQVTM; CDR2 reads ANQGSEA. The CDR3, as DNA: TGCAGCGTTGAAAGGGGGCCCACAGATACGCAGTATTTT. Translation gives CSVERGPTDTQYF.

This chain connects TRBV20-1 to TRBJ2-7; 9 bases align to TRBD1. This CDR3 spans 15 amino acids. Germline CDR1 reads DFQATT; CDR2 reads SNEGSKA (reference sequence). The junction had 10 bases not matched to a gene; V was cut back by 2 bases and J by 5 bases. DNA for the CDR3: TGCAGTGCTAGACTCCCCGGGACAGGGTATCACGAGCAGTACTTC. This encodes CSARLPGTGYHEQYF.

This clonotype was observed a handful of times. This rearrangement joins TRBV9 to TRBJ1-1; no definite D call. The CDR3 length is 15 residues. CDR1 SGDLS and CDR2 YYNGEE come from the germline V gene. V was shortened by 2 bases and J by 0 bases, with 11 bases between the two germline ends. For the CDR3, the DNA is TGTGCCAGCAGCGTTCTGACATCCATGAACACTGAAGCTTTCTTT. Its protein is CASSVLTSMNTEAFF.

This clonotype occurred many times. The chain combines TRBV29-1 with TRBJ2-5; 7 bases map to TRBD1. Trimming removed 3 bases from V and 4 bases from J; junction bases left unmatched: 8. CDR1 is SQVTM, CDR2 ANQGSEA, per germline. The CDR3 length is 14 residues. CDR3 DNA: TGCAGCGTTGACGCGTATCGACAGGGAGAGACCCAGTACTTC. It is translated as CSVDAYRQGETQYF.

This clonotype was counted at least ten times. The chain employs TRBV20-1 and TRBJ1-1; D might be TRBD1 (5 bases). V lost 0 bases, J lost 2 bases, and 16 bases lay in between. Looked up from germline, CDR1 is DFQATT and CDR2 is SNEGSKA (reference sequence). The CDR3 is made up of 16 amino acids. The CDR3 DNA follows: TGCAGTGCTAGAGACCCTGGGGCAGCCTCAAACACTGAAGCTTTCTTT. This sequence encodes CSARDPGAASNTEAFF.

This clonotype was detected ten times or more. The chain combines TRBV6-2 or TRBV6-3 with TRBJ2-2; D uncertain. The CDR3 loop spans 11 amino acids. From germline, CDR1 is MNHEY and CDR2 SVGEGT. V was cut by 7 bases and J by 8 bases, with 8 bases left in between. DNA for the CDR3: TGTGCCAGCAACCCAACTGGGGAGCTGTTTTTT. Amino acids: CASNPTGELFF.